This T cell receptor (beta chain) was sequenced for a study of OX40 agonist ivuxolimab in advanced cancers. Germline assignment: CDR1 SGHNT and CDR2 YENEEA. The V segment lost 5 bases and the J segment 8 bases; nucleotides outside the gene matches: 7. The CDR3 totals 14 residues. This clone was counted a few times. Using immunoSEQ multiplex PCR, the repertoire was profiled, and TCRdb retains in-frame clones only, with some absent. The sample has tens of thousands of clones, 70% to 90% seen once. The clonotype comes from an adult with an advanced solid tumor such as melanoma, head and neck, liver or kidney cancer. V is TRBV11-3 and J is TRBJ2-1; 9 bases match TRBD2. Sequenced here: CD4+ or CD8+ T cells sorted from blood, sampled in a trial of the OX40 agonist ivuxolimab. In DNA, the CDR3 is TGTGCCAGCAGCATGGGGGCGGGAGGGCATGAGCAGTTCTTC. Amino acid sequence: CASSMGAGGHEQFF.